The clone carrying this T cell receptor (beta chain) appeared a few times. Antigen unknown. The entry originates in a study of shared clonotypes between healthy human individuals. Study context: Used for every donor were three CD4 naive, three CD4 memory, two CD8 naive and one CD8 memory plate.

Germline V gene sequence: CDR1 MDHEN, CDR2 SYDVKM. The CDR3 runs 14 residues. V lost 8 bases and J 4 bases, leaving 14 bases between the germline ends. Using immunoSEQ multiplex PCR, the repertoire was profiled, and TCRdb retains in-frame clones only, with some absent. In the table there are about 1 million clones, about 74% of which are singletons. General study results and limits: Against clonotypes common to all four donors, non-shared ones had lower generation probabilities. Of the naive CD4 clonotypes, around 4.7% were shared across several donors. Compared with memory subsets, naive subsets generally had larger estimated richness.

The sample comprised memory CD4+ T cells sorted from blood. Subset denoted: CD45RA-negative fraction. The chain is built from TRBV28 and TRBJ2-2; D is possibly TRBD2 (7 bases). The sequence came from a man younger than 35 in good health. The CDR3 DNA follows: TGTGCCAGCGTGAGGGGGGGCAGCACCGGGGAGCTGTTTTTT. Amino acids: CASVRGGSTGELFF.